The subject of this entry is one T cell receptor (beta chain). TCR beta CDR3 amplification used RNA transcripts. The library came from an HTBI-primed first-round RT-PCR and a second-round multiplex PCR. Each CDR3 protein gets one entry after TCRdb re-called the multiplex PCR reads with MiXCR. The sample has 260,000 or so distinct CDR3 sequences, 45% to 55% seen once; the top ten hold around 43%. The sample comes from a study of Graves' ophthalmopathy and Graves' hyperthyroidism. This CDR3 contains 17 residues. Germline V CDR1 and CDR2: LNHNV, YYDKDF (reference sequence). With 2 bases clipped from V and 9 bases from J, the junction kept 17 bases outside the gene matches. Other autoimmune diseases, uncontrolled infections, pregnancy or lactation ruled patients out of participation.

The clonotype originates from an adult man with Graves' ophthalmopathy. The chain uses TRBV15 and TRBJ2-7, with 9 bases lining up with TRBD1. Sequencing was performed on peripheral blood. This CDR3 reads CATSRSLRGDRDSRQYF. The CDR3 DNA sequence: TGTGCCACCAGCAGATCGTTGAGAGGGGACAGGGACTCTCGGCAGTACTTC.